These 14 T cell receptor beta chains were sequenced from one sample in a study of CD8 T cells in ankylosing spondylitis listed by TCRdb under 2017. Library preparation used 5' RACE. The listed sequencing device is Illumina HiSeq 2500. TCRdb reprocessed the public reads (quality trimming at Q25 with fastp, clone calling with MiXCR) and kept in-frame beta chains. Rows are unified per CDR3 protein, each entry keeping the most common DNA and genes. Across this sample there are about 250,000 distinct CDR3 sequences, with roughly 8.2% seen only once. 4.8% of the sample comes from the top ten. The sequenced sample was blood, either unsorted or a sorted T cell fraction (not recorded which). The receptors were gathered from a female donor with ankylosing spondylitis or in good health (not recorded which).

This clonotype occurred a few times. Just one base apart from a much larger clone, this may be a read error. CDR3 nucleotides: TGTGCCAGTAGTGTTCCCGGGACAGCTAACTATGACTACACCTTC. Protein sequence: CASSVPGTANYDYTF. This chain links TRBV19 with TRBJ1-2; 7 positions agree with TRBD1. The CDR3 sequence is 15 residues long. Germline values: CDR1 LNHDA, CDR2 SQIVND (reference sequence).

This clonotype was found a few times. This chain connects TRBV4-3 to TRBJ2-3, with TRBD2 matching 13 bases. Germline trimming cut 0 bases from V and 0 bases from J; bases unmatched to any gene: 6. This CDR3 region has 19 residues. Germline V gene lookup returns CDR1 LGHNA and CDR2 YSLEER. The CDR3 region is CASSQDLLAGGASTDTQYF. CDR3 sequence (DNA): TGCGCCAGCAGCCAAGATCTACTAGCGGGAGGGGCTAGCACAGATACGCAGTATTTT.

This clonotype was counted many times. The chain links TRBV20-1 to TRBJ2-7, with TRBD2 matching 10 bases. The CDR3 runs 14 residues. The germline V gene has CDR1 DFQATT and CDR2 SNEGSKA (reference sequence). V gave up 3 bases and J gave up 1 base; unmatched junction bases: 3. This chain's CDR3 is CSASSGRRSYEQYF. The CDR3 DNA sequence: TGCAGTGCTAGTAGCGGGAGGAGGTCCTACGAGCAGTACTTC.

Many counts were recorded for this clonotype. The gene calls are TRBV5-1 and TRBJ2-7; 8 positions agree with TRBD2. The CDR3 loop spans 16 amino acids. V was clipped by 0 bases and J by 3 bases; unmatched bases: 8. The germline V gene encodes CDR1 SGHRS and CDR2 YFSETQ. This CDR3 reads CASSLGPAGASYEQYF. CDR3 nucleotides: TGCGCCAGCAGCTTGGGGCCAGCGGGGGCTAGCTACGAGCAGTACTTC.

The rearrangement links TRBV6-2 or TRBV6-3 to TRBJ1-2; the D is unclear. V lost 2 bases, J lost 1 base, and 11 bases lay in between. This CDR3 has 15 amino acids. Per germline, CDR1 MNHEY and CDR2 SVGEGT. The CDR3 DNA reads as TGTGCCAGCAGTTACCCGGGGAGGGTTAACTATGGCTACACCTTC. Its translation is CASSYPGRVNYGYTF.

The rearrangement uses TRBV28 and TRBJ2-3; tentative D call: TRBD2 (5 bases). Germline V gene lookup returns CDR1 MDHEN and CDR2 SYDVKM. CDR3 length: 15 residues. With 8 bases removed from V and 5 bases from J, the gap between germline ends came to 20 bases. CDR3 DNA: TGTGCCAGCCGGAGCGCCGGGGTCCTTCTAGATACGCAGTATTTT. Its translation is CASRSAGVLLDTQYF. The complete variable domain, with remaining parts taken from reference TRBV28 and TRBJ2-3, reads DVKVTQSSRYLVKRTGEKVFLECVQDMDHENMFWYRQDPGLGLRLIYFSYDVKMKEKGDIPEGYSVSREKKERFSLILESASTNQTSMYLCASRSAGVLLDTQYFGPGTRLTVL.

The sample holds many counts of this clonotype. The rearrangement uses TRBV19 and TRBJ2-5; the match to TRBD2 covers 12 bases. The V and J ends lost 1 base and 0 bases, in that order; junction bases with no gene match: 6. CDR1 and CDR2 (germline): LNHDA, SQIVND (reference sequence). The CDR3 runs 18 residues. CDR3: CASSIAASGRAYQETQYF. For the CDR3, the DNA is TGTGCCAGTAGTATAGCAGCTAGCGGGAGGGCCTACCAAGAGACCCAGTACTTC.

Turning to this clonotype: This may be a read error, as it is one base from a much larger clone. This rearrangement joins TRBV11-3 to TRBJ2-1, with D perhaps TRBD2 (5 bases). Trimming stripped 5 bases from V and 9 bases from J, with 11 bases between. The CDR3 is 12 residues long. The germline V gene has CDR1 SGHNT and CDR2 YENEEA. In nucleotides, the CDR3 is TGTGCCAGCAGCCGGACTTACGGTGAGCAGTTCTTC. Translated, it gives CASSRTYGEQFF.

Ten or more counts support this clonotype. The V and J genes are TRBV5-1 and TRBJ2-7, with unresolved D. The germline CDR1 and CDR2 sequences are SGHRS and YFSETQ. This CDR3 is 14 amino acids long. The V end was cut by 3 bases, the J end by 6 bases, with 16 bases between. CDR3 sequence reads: CASSYAVSTREQYF. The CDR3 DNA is TGCGCCAGCAGCTATGCAGTATCAACACGCGAGCAGTACTTC.

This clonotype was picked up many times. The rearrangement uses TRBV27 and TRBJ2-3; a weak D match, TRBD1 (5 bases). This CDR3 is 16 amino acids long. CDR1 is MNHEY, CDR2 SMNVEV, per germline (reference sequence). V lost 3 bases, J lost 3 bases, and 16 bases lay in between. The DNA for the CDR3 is TGTGCCAGCAGTTTCTGGGGCCATGGAAGGACAGATACGCAGTATTTT. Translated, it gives CASSFWGHGRTDTQYF.

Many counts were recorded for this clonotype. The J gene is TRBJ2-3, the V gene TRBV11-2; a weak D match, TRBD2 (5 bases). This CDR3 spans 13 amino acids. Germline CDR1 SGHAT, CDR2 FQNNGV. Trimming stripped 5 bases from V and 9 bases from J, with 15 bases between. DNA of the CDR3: TGTGCCAGCAGCCCTCCCGGGGAGAGAACGCAGTATTTT. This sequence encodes CASSPPGERTQYF.

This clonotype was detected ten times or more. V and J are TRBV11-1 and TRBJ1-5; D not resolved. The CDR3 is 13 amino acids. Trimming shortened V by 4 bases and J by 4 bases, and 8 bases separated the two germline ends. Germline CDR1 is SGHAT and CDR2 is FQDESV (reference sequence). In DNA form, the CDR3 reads TGTGCCAGCAGCTCTTCAGCGAATCAGCCCCAGCATTTT. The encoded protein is CASSSSANQPQHF.

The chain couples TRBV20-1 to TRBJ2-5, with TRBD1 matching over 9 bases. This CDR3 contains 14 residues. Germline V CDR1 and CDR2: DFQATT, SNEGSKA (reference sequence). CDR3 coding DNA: TGCAGCTCCCCCAGGGGACAGGGCCAAGAGACCCAGTACTTC. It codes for CSSPRGQGQETQYF.

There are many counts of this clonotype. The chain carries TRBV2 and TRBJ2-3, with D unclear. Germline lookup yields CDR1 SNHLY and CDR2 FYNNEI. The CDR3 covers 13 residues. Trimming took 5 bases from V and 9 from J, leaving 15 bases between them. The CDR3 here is CASSPDTRRTQYF. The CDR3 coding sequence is TGTGCCAGCAGTCCTGACACTCGACGGACGCAGTATTTT. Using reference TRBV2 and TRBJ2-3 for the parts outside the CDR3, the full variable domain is EPEVTQTPSHQVTQMGQEVILRCVPISNHLYFYWYRQILGQKVEFLVSFYNNEISEKSEIFDDQFSVERPDGSNFTLKIRSTKLEDSAMYFCASSPDTRRTQYFGPGTRLTVL.